This entry lists 16 T cell receptor beta chains sequenced from one sample in a study of T-cell reconstitution after alpha-beta-depleted transplantation in children. Preparation of the TCRbeta library used unique molecular identifiers. TCRdb re-called the PCR reads with MiXCR, one entry per CDR3 protein. This repertoire shows about 210,000 distinct CDR3 sequences, roughly 18% found once; its top ten account for around 44%. The material sequenced was PBMCs, mostly from graft donor cells, taken 360 days after TCRalphabeta/CD19-depleted stem cell transplant. These receptors came from a male patient between 2 and 15 years old who had a stem cell transplant for acute lymphoblastic leukemia, so the T cells may come from the graft donor.

J is TRBJ2-3 and V is TRBV12-3 or TRBV12-4; tentative D call: TRBD2 (5 bases). Between the trimmed V and J ends, which lost 6 bases and 3 bases, there was a span of 22 bases. The length of the CDR3 is 17 residues. As DNA, the CDR3 is TGTGCCAGCAGACCACGTTCATTAGTAAGGAGGACAGATACGCAGTATTTT. Translation gives CASRPRSLVRRTDTQYF.

The rearrangement links TRBV5-1 to TRBJ2-5, with 8 bases that match TRBD1. With 4 bases clipped from V and 5 bases from J, the junction kept 4 bases outside the gene matches. The CDR3 runs to 13 residues. Germline-derived CDR1 and CDR2 are SGHRS and YFSETQ. CDR3 nucleotide sequence: TGCGCCAGCAGCGCGGGACAGGCGGAGACCCAGTACTTC. As protein: CASSAGQAETQYF.

This chain links TRBV11-2 with TRBJ2-1; 7 nucleotides line up with TRBD2. Trimming cost V 8 bases and J 0 bases; bases outside gene matches: 7. CDR3 size: 15 residues. Per the germline V gene, CDR1 is SGHAT and CDR2 is FQNNGV. The CDR3 sequence is CASGPGRVSYNEQFF. The CDR3 region has the DNA TGTGCCAGCGGCCCAGGGAGGGTCTCCTACAATGAGCAGTTCTTC.

The chain couples TRBV7-2 to TRBJ2-5; the match to TRBD1 covers 8 bases. V lost 2 bases to trimming and J lost 5 bases; unmatched junction nucleotides: 4. CDR1 and CDR2 (germline): SGHTA, FQGNSA. The CDR3 runs to 14 residues. CDR3: CASSLYRTGETQYF. Here the CDR3 DNA reads TGTGCCAGCAGCTTATACAGGACAGGGGAGACCCAGTACTTC. Supplemented by reference TRBV7-2 and TRBJ2-5, the full variable domain reads GAGVSQSPSNKVTEKGKDVELRCDPISGHTALYWYRQSLGQGLEFLIYFQGNSAPDKSGLPSDRFSAERTGGSVSTLTIQRTQQEDSAVYLCASSLYRTGETQYFGPGTRLLVL.

This clonotype occurred many times. The CDR3 DNA follows: TGTGCCAGCAGCCAAGATCCGGGCAGGGTACGCGAGCAGTACTTC. Its translation is CASSQDPGRVREQYF. The V gene is TRBV3-1, the J gene TRBJ2-7, with a weak D call TRBD1 (5 bases). The CDR3 is 15 amino acids. Germline CDR1 reads LGHDT; CDR2 reads YNNKEL (reference sequence). Between the trimmed V and J ends, which lost 0 bases and 6 bases, there was a span of 15 bases.

The CDR3 nucleotides are TGTGCCAGCAGCCCCGGGTCGTGGCGGGAGACCCAGTACTTC. Amino acids: CASSPGSWRETQYF. The chain couples TRBV12-3 or TRBV12-4 to TRBJ2-5; D not certain. CDR3 size: 14 residues. The germline V and J ends were trimmed by 6 bases and 5 bases, with 16 bases remaining between them.

Turning to this clonotype: One end of the junction is discordant with germline, which a read error may explain. The chain is built from TRBV12-3 or TRBV12-4 and TRBJ2-6, with 8 nucleotides matching TRBD1. The CDR3 has 18 amino acids. The CDR3 nucleotides read TGTGCCTGCAGTTTATTTCGGCAGGGGGCGATTGGGGCCAACGTCCTGACTTTC. This codes for CACSLFRQGAIGANVLTF.

The V and J genes are TRBV9 and TRBJ2-1; no reliable D call. The CDR3 loop spans 16 amino acids. The V end lost 0 bases, the J end lost 0 bases, and 10 bases lay between the germline ends. Germline CDR1 SGDLS, CDR2 YYNGEE. The CDR3: CASSVGSPSSYNEQFF. The CDR3 bases are TGTGCCAGCAGCGTAGGGTCTCCTAGCTCCTACAATGAGCAGTTCTTC.

This clonotype was recorded a few times. The CDR3 here is CASSDRRDREFRKLFF. In DNA form, the CDR3 reads TGTGCCAGCAGTGATCGACGTGACAGGGAGTTCAGGAAACTGTTTTTT. This chain links TRBV28 with TRBJ1-4; 7 bases align to TRBD1. From germline, CDR1 is MDHEN and CDR2 SYDVKM. CDR3 length: 16 residues. After removal of 5 bases from V and 11 bases from J, the junction contained 17 bases not matched to a gene.

This clonotype was counted only a few times. The chain employs TRBV18 and TRBJ2-5; 12 bases are a match to TRBD1. CDR3 length equals 17 residues. Germline trimming cut 1 base from V and 5 bases from J; bases unmatched to any gene: 8. Germline CDR1 and CDR2: KGHSH and LQKENI. Here the CDR3 DNA reads TGTGCCAGCTCACCACAAACCGGGACAGGGGGCAGGGAGACCCAGTACTTC. Protein sequence: CASSPQTGTGGRETQYF.

The chain links TRBV3-1 to TRBJ2-2; D assignment may be TRBD1 or TRBD2 (6 bases each). V lost 4 bases and J lost 8, with 23 bases in between. The CDR3 spans 17 residues. Germline CDR1 is LGHDT and CDR2 is YNNKEL (reference sequence). CDR3 residues: CASSPSRRTGASGELFF. The CDR3 DNA reads TGTGCCAGCAGCCCCTCGCGGCGAACGGGGGCCAGTGGGGAGCTGTTTTTT.

The CDR3 DNA is TGTGCCACCAGCAGGTCCCGTGGCACTGAAGCTTTCTTT. Translating gives CATSRSRGTEAFF. This chain joins TRBV15 and TRBJ1-1; D uncertain. Germline CDR1 is LNHNV and CDR2 is YYDKDF (reference sequence). Trimming left V 3 bases short and J 4 bases short, with 9 bases between. CDR3 length: 13 amino acids.

The genes are TRBV5-1 and TRBJ2-1, with 8 positions matching TRBD2. After removal of 2 bases from V and 0 bases from J, the junction contained 16 bases not matched to a gene. CDR1 SGHRS and CDR2 YFSETQ come from the germline V gene. The CDR3 extends over 20 amino acids. The CDR3 here is CASSFQPLPLAGSSYNEQFF. CDR3 sequence (DNA): TGCGCCAGCAGCTTCCAGCCCCTGCCCTTAGCGGGGAGCTCCTACAATGAGCAGTTCTTC.

This clonotype was counted a few times. The V call is TRBV7-9, the J call TRBJ2-1, with TRBD2 matching 13 bases. The trim removed 6 bases at V and 0 bases at J, leaving 14 bases unmatched. The CDR3 sequence is 20 residues long. Germline loops: CDR1 SEHNR, CDR2 FQNEAQ (reference sequence). The CDR3 DNA reads as TGTGCCAGCAGTTCTACCTGGACTAGCGGGGGCACAAGCTCCTACAATGAGCAGTTCTTC. Its translation is CASSSTWTSGGTSSYNEQFF.

This clonotype occurred a few times. The rearrangement links TRBV28 to TRBJ1-2; D remains unclear. The V end lost 2 bases, the J end lost 7 bases, and 14 bases lay between the germline ends. Germline values: CDR1 MDHEN, CDR2 SYDVKM. This CDR3 has 14 residues. Here the CDR3 DNA reads TGTGCCAGCAGTTTAATCGGGGTAGGCTTTGGCTACACCTTC. Translated: CASSLIGVGFGYTF.

This clonotype was seen a handful of times. The genes are TRBV12-3 or TRBV12-4 and TRBJ1-2, with D possibly being TRBD1 (5 bases). The ends were cut back, 6 bases at V and 4 bases at J, with 15 bases in the middle. CDR3 size: 14 residues. CDR3 nucleotides: TGTGCCAGCAGAAAGGGGCTATGGGGCTATGGCTACACCTTC. This encodes CASRKGLWGYGYTF.